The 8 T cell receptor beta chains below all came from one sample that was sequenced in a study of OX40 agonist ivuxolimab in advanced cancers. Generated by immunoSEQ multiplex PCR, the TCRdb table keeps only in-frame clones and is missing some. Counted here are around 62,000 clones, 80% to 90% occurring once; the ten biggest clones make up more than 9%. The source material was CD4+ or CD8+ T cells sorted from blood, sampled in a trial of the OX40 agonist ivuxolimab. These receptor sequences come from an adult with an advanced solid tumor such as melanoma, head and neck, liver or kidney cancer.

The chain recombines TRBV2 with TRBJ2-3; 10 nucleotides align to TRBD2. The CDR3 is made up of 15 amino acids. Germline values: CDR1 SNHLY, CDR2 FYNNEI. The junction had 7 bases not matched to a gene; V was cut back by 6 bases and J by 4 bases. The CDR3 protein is CASRLSSGSADTQYF. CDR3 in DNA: TGTGCCAGCAGACTTTCTAGCGGGAGCGCAGATACGCAGTATTTT.

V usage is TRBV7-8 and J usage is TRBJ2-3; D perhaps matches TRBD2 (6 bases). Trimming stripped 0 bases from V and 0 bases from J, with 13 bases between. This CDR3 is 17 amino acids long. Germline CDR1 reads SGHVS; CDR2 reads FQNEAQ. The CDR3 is CASSLAGTSTSTDTQYF. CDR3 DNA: TGTGCCAGCAGCTTAGCTGGGACTTCCACTAGCACAGATACGCAGTATTTT.

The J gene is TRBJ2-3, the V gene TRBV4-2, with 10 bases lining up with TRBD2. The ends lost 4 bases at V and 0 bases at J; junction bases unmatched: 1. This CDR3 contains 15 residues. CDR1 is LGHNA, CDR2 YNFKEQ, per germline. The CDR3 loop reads CASSPTSGSTDTQYF. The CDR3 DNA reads TGTGCCAGCAGCCCGACTAGCGGGAGCACAGATACGCAGTATTTT.

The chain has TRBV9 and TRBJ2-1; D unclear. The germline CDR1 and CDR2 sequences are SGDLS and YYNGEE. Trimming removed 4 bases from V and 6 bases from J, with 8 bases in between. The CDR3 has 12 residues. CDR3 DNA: TGTGCCAGCAGCACCAGTGGCAATGAGCAGTTCTTC. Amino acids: CASSTSGNEQFF. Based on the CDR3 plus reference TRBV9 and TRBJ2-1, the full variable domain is DSGVTQTPKHLITATGQRVTLRCSPRSGDLSVYWYQQSLDQGLQFLIQYYNGEERAKGNILERFSAQQFPDLHSELNLSSLELGDSALYFCASSTSGNEQFFGPGTRLTVL.

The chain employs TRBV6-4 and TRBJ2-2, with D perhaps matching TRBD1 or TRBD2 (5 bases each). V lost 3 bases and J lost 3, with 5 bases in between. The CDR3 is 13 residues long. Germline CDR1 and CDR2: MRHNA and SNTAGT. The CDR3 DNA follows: TGTGCCAGCAGTGAGGGGGACACCGGGGAGCTGTTTTTT. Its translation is CASSEGDTGELFF.

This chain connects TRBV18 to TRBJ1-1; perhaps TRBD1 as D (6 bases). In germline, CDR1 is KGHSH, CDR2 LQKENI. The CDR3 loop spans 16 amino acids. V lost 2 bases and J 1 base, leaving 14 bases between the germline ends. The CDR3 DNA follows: TGTGCCAGCTCACCAAATTCACAGGGACCGAACACTGAAGCTTTCTTT. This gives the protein CASSPNSQGPNTEAFF.

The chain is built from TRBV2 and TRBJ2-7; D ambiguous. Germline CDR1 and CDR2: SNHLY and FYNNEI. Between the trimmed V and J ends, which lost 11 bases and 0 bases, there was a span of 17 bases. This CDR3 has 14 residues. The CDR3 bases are TGTGCCTCTGGAGAGCTGTTCTACTCCTACGAGCAGTACGTC. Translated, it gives CASGELFYSYEQYV.

This chain's CDR3 is CASIPTGGPSHNEQFF. CDR3 sequence (DNA): TGTGCCAGCATCCCTACGGGGGGGCCGAGCCACAATGAGCAGTTCTTC. The chain employs TRBV7-6 and TRBJ2-1; 8 bases are shared with TRBD2. CDR3 length: 16 amino acids. V lost 7 bases to trimming and J lost 5 bases; unmatched junction nucleotides: 13. Germline loops: CDR1 SGHVS, CDR2 FNYEAQ.